What follows describes a single T cell receptor beta chain. As yet, its antigen is unknown. These data are taken from a study of T cells in Graves' hyperthyroidism and ophthalmopathy. Regarding the study as a whole: Most thyroid clonotypes that were expanded above 0.001 also turned up in blood.

Germline loops: CDR1 MGHRA, CDR2 YSYEKL. The CDR3 runs to 15 residues. V was trimmed by 0 bases and J by 3 bases, leaving 12 bases between them. Amplified regions were TCR beta CDR3 sequences from RNA transcripts. Using the HTBI primer set, a first-round RT-PCR was run on the TCR CDR3. TCRdb re-derived calls from the multiplex PCR reads in MiXCR, one entry per CDR3 protein. The sample carries around 350,000 distinct CDR3 sequences, approximately 14% recorded once. The sequence was obtained from a woman in her fifties or sixties with Graves' ophthalmopathy. V is TRBV4-1 and J is TRBJ2-7; no firm D call. Material for sequencing was blood. The CDR3, as DNA: TGCGCCAGCAGCCAAGATCTGGGCGGAAACTACGAGCAGTACTTC. It yields the protein CASSQDLGGNYEQYF.